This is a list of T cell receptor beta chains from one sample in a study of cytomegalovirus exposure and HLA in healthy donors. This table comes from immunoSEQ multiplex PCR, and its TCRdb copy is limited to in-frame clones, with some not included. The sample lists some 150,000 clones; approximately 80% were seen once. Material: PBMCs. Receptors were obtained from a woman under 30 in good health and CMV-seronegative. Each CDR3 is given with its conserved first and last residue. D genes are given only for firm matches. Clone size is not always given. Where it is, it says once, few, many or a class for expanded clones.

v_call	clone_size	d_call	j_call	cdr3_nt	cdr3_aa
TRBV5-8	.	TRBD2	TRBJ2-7	TGTGCCAGCAGCTTGGGGGCTAGCGGGTTTCGGGAGCAGTACTTC	CASSLGASGFREQYF
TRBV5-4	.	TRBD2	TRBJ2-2	TGTGCCAGCAGCTTGGGACTAGCGGGAGATACCGGGGAGCTGTTTTTT	CASSLGLAGDTGELFF
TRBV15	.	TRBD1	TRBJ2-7	TGTGCCACCAGCAGAGTTCGGACAGGGTTTGGCGAGCAGTACTTC	CATSRVRTGFGEQYF
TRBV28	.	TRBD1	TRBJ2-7	TGTGCCAGCAGCGTACCCCGGGACAGGGTTTGGGTGGGCCTTTCCTACGAGCAGTACTTC	CASSVPRDRVWVGLSYEQYF
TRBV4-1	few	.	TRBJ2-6	TGCGCCAGCAGCCAGGGACATCGCTGGGACTCTGGGGCCAACGTCCTGACTTTC	CASSQGHRWDSGANVLTF
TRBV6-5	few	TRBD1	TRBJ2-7	TGTGCCAGCAGAAGGGACAGGGGCTACGAGCAGTACTTC	CASRRDRGYEQYF
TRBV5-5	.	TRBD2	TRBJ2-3	TGTGCCAGCAGCCTGGGGGATTTTGTGCTAGCGGGAGCAGATACGCAGTATTTT	CASSLGDFVLAGADTQYF
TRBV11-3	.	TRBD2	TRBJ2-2	TGTGCCAGCAGCTTAGGCGGGGGGGGCATACCCGGGGAGCTGTTTTTT	CASSLGGGGIPGELFF
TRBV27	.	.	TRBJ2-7	TGTGCCAGCAGTGTTTATCCGGGACTGAAAAAATACGAGCAGTACTTC	CASSVYPGLKKYEQYF
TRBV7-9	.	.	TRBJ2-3	TGTGCCAGCAGCTTAGCCACAGACACAGATACGCAGTATTTT	CASSLATDTDTQYF
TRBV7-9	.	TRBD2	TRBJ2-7	TGTGCCAGCAGCTTACTTGCTAGCGGGAGTTACGAGCAGTACTTC	CASSLLASGSYEQYF
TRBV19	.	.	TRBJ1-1	TGTGCCAGTAGTATCCCCCTAGGAGGATTGGGAGCTTTCTTT	CASSIPLGGLGAFF
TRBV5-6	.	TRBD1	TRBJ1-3	TGTGCCAGCAGCTTGAGGGGGCCGGCAGGAAACACCATATATTTT	CASSLRGPAGNTIYF
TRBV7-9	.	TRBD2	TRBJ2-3	TGTTCCAGCAGCATTAGCGGGTCTAGCACAGATACGCAGTATTTT	CSSSISGSSTDTQYF
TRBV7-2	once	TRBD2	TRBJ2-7	TGTGCCAGCAGCCGTTCTAGCGGCTACGAGCAGTACTTC	CASSRSSGYEQYF